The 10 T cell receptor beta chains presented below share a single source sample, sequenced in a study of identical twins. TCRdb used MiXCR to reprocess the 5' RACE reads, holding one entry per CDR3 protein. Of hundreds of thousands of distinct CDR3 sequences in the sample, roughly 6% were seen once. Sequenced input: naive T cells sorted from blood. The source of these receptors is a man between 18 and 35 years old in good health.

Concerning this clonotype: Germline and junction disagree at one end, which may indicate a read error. CDR3: CASIEQRLFDPNEKLFF. The DNA for the CDR3 is TGTGCCAGCATTGAACAGCGCTTATTCGACCCCAATGAAAAACTGTTTTTT. This rearrangement joins TRBV6-1 to TRBJ1-4; D unresolved. The CDR3 contains 17 residues. The germline gives CDR1 MNHNS, CDR2 SASEGT.

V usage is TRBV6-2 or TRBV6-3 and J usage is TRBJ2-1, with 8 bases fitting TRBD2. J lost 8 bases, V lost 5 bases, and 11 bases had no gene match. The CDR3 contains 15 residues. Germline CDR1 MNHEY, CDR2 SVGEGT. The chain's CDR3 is CASSTTRGLADEQFF. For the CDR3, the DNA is TGTGCCAGCAGTACTACTCGTGGACTAGCTGATGAGCAGTTCTTC.

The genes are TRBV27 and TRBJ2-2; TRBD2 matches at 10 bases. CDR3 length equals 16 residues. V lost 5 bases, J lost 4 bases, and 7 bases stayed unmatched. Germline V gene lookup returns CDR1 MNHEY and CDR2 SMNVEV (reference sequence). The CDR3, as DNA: TGTGCCAGCAGTCCGTTAGCGGGAGGATTCACCGGGGAGCTGTTTTTT. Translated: CASSPLAGGFTGELFF.

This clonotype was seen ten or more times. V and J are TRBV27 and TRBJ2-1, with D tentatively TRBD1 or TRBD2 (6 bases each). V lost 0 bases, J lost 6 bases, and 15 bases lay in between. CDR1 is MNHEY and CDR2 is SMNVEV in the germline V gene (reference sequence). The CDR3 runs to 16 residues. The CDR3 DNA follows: TGTGCCAGCAGTTTATCAGGGGGGACACTACGCAATGAGCAGTTCTTC. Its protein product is CASSLSGGTLRNEQFF.

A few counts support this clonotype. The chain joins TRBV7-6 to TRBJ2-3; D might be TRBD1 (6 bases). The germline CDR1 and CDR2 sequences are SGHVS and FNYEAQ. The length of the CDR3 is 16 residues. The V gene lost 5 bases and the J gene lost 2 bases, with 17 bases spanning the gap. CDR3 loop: CASSEGHSVPTDTQYF. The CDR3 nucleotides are TGTGCCAGCAGCGAGGGACACTCGGTCCCCACAGATACGCAGTATTTT.

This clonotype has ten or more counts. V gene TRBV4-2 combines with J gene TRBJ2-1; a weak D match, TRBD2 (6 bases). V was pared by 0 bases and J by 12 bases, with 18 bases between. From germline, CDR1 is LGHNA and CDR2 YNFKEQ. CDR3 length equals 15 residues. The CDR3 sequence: CASSQDANSGTGQFF. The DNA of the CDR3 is TGTGCCAGCAGCCAAGACGCGAACTCCGGGACTGGGCAGTTCTTC.

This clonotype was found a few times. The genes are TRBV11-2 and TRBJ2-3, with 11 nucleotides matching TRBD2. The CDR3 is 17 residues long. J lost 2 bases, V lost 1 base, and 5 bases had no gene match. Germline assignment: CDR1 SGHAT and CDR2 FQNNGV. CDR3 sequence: CASSLARLAGYTDTQYF. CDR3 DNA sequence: TGTGCCAGCAGCTTAGCCCGACTAGCGGGGTACACAGATACGCAGTATTTT.

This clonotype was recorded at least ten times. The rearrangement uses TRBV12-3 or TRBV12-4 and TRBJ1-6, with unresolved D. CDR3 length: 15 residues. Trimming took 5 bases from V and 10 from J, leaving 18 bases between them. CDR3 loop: CASSRQPTIGSPLHF. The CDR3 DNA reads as TGTGCCAGCAGTCGCCAACCTACTATCGGGTCACCCCTCCACTTT.

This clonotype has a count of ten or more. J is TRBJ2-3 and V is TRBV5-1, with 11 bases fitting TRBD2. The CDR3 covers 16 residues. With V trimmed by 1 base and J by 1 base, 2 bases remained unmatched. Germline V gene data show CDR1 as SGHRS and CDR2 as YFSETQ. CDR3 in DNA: TGCGCCAGCAGCTTGACGGGACTAGCGGGCACAGATACGCAGTATTTT. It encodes CASSLTGLAGTDTQYF.

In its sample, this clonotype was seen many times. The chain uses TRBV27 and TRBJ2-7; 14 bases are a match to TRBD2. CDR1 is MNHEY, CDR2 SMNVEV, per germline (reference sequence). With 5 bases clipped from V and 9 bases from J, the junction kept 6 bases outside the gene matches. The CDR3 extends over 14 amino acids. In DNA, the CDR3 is TGTGCCAGCAGTCCGGGACTAGCGGGAGTCGGGCAGTACTTC. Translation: CASSPGLAGVGQYF.